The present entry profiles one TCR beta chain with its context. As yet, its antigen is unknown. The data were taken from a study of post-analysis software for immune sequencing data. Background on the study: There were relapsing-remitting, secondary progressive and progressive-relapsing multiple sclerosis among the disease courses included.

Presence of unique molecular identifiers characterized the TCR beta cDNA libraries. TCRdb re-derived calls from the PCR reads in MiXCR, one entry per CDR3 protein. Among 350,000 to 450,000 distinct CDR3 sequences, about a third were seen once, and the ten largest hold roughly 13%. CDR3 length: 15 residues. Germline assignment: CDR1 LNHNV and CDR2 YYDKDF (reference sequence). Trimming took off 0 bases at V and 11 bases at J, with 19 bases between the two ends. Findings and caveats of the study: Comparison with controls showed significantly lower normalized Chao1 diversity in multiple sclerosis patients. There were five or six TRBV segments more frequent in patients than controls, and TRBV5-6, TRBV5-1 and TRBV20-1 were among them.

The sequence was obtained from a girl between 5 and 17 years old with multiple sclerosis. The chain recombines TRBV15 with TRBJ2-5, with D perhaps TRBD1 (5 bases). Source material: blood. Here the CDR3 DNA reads TGTGCCACCAGCAGAGACCAGGGCCCGATGGGTGAGCAGTACTTC. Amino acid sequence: CATSRDQGPMGEQYF.